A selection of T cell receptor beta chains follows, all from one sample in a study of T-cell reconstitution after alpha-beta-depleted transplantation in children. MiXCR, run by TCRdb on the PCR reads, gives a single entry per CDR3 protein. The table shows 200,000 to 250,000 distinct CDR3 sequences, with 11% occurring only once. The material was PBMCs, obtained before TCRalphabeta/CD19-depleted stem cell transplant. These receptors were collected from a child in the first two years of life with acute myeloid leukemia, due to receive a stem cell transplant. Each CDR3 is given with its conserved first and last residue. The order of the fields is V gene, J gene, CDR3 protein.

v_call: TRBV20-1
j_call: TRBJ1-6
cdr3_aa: CSARSTGLNSPLHF

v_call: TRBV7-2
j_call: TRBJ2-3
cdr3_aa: CASSLWGGGSTDTQYF

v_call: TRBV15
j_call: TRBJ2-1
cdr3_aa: CATGVGLDNEQFF

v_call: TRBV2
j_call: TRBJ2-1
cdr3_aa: CASAGQFSYNEQFF

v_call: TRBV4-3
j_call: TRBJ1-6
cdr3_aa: CASSRDRVGEPLHF

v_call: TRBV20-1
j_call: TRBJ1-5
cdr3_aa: CSARSGAGNQPQHF

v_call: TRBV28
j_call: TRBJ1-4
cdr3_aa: CASSPRTGVREKLFF

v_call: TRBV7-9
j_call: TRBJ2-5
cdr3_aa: CASSLALWETQYF

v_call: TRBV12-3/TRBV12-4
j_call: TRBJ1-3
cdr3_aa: CASSLRFSGNTIYF

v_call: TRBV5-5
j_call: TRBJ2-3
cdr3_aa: CASSTPGASTDTQYF

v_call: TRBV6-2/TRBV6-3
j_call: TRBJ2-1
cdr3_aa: CASSGLAGRQYNEQFF

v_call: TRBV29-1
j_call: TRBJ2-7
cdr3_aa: CSVAGAYEQYF

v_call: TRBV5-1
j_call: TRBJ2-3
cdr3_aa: CASSLARDARLDTQYF

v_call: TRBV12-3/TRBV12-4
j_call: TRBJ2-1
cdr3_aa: CASTPGTFSYNEQFF

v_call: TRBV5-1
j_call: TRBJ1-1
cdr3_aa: CASSPWTGDGITEAFF

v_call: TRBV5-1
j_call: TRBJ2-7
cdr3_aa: CASSSDRTLYEQYF

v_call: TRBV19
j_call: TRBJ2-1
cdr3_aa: CASSLNRGQGINEQFF

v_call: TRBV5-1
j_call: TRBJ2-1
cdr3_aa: CASSSTGTPTGNEQFF

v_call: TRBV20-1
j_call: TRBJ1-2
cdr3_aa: CSAIRGAVNYGYTF

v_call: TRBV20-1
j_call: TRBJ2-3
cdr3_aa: CSAFRPTDTQYF

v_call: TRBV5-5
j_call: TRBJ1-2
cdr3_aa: CASSLDRVGRGYTF

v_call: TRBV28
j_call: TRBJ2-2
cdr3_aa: CASSRVPGQGDTGELFF

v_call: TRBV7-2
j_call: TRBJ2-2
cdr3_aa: CASSLGGLVNTGELFF

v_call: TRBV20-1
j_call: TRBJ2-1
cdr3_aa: CSARVAGNGYNEQFF

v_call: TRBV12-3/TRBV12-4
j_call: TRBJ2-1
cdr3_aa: CASSLGSVSYNEQFF

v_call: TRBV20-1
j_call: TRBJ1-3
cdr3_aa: CSAPDRVSGNTIYF

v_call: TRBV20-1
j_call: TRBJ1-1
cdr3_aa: CSARAGVTEAFF

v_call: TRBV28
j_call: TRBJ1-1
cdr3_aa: CASSLLSFGGEAFF

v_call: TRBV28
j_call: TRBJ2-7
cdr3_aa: CASSLSTSGEREQYF

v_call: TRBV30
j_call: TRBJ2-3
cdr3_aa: CAWGPPGRTDTQYF

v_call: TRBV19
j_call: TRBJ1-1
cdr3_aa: CASSIDRMEGTEAFF

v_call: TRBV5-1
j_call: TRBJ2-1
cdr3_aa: CASSLALDSYNEQFF

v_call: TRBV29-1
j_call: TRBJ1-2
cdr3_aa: CSVEEGAGDHGYTF

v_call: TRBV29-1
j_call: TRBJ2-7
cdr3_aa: CSAIVGYYEQYF

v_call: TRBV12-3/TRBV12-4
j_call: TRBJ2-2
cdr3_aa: CASSFLGNTGELFF

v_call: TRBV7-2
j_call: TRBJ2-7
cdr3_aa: CASSLRLGTGGVEQYF

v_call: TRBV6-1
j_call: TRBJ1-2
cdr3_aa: CASSEGPSGGNYGYTF

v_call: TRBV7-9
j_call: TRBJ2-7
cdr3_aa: CASSPVGGWRDEQYF

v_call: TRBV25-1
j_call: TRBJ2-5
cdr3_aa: CASSEGGQETQYF

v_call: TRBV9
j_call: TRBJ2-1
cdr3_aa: CASSPNRDITFF

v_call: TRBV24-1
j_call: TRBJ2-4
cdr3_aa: CATSRGGEDIQYF

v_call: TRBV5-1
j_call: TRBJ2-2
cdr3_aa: CASSFRPGQGFTGELFF

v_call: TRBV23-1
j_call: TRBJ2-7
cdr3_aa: CASSQCTSTGGVSEQYF

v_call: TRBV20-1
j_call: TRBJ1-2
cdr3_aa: CSVDDRDSYGYTF

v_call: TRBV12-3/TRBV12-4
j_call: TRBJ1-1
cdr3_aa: CASSFTIQGRTEAFF

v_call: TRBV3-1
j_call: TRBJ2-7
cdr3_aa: CASNFQISYEQYF

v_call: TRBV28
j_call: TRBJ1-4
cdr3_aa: CASSLGGRAEKLFF

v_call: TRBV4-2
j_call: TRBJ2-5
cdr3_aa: CASSLGGLAGLETQYF

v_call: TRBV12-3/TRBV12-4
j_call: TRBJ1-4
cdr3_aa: CASSSTGLTGKLFF

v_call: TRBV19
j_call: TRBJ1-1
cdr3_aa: CASSLLDRPEAFF

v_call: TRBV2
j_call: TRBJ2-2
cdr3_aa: CASSPHGGRADTGELFF

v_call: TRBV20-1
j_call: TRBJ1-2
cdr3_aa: CSARVAPGSGYTF

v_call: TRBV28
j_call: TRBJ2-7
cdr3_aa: CASRQSYEQYF

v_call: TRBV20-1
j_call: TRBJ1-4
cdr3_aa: CSARSGTQGEKLFF

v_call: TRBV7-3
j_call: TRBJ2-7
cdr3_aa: CAGSLSGQFNEQYF

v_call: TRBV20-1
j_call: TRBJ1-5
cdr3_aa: CSAALGHSNQPQHF

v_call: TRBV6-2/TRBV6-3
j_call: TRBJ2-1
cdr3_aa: CATDHREPYNEQFF

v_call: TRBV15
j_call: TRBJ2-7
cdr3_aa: CATSSRRGSGSSSYEQYF

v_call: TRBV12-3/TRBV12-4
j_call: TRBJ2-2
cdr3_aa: CASSLGGTLTGELFF